The 24 T cell receptor beta chains presented below share a single source sample, sequenced in a study of CD4 T cells in relation to SARS-CoV-2 and coronaviruses. The method was immunoSEQ multiplex PCR; TCRdb's version includes in-frame clones alone and lacks a portion of them. The data contain 25,000 to 30,000 clones, about 80% of them singletons. Unexposed donor CD4+ T cells date from about 2011-2018, before the COVID-19 pandemic. The cells were cultured for under twelve days before CD4+ T cells were isolated. These receptors have no known antigen. Sequenced sample: CD4+ T cells from PBMCs, cultured in vitro. The receptors here all came from a human donor in good health.

This clone was found a few times. The rearrangement links TRBV5-8 to TRBJ1-5, with 7 bases aligning to TRBD1. The germline V gene has CDR1 SGHTS and CDR2 YDEGEE. J gave up 5 bases and V 4 bases, and 9 bases lay outside the gene matches. This CDR3 is 15 amino acids long. CDR3 sequence (DNA): TGTGCCAGCAGCCCAGGGGGTTTCGAGGATCAGCCCCAGCATTTT. This translates into CASSPGGFEDQPQHF. The variable domain in full, completed from reference TRBV5-8 and TRBJ1-5, reads EAGVTQSPTHLIKTRGQQATLRCSPISGHTSVYWYQQALGLGLQFLLWYDEGEERNRGNFPPRFSGRQFPNYSSELNVNALELEDSALYLCASSPGGFEDQPQHFGDGTRLSIL.

The chain uses TRBV6-5 and TRBJ1-3, with D unclear. Trimming pared 4 bases from V and 0 bases from J, leaving 13 bases between. CDR1 and CDR2 from the germline V gene are MNHEY and SVGAGI. The CDR3 loop spans 16 amino acids. The CDR3 nucleotides read TGTGCCAGCAGTTTAACGACACCAAGCTCTGGAAACACCATATATTTT. Translated: CASSLTTPSSGNTIYF.

The CDR3 spells CASSLEVNQPQHF. The CDR3 nucleotides are TGTGCCAGCAGCTTGGAGGTGAATCAGCCCCAGCATTTT. V and J are TRBV5-5 and TRBJ1-5; no clear D. The CDR3 contains 13 residues. V was shortened by 0 bases and J by 4 bases, with 5 bases between the two germline ends. Germline CDR1 and CDR2: SGHKS and YYEKEE (reference sequence).

The V gene is TRBV7-2, the J gene TRBJ2-7; a weak D match, TRBD1 (5 bases). Germline V gives CDR1 SGHTA, CDR2 FQGNSA. The V gene lost 5 bases and the J gene lost 2 bases, with 16 bases spanning the gap. The CDR3 is 15 residues long. CDR3 protein: CASSPFSGQAYEQYF. The CDR3 DNA reads as TGTGCCAGCAGCCCCTTTTCAGGGCAGGCCTACGAGCAGTACTTC.

The chain has TRBV19 and TRBJ2-5; 10 nucleotides agree with TRBD2. Per the germline V gene, CDR1 is LNHDA and CDR2 is SQIVND (reference sequence). The V segment lost 1 base and the J segment 2 bases; nucleotides outside the gene matches: 4. The CDR3 has 16 residues. The CDR3 DNA reads TGTGCCAGTAGTATAGTGAGCGGGAGGGCTCAAGAGACCCAGTACTTC. Amino acids: CASSIVSGRAQETQYF. Full variable domain (missing parts from reference TRBV19 and TRBJ2-5): DGGITQSPKYLFRKEGQNVTLSCEQNLNHDAMYWYRQDPGQGLRLIYYSQIVNDFQKGDIAEGYSVSREKKESFPLTVTSAQKNPTAFYLCASSIVSGRAQETQYFGPGTRLLVL.

This clone has more than one count but fewer than ten. The chain carries TRBV11-3 and TRBJ2-2; D might be TRBD1 (5 bases). V was clipped by 1 base and J by 6 bases, with 12 bases between them. The CDR3 totals 15 residues. Per the germline V gene, CDR1 is SGHNT and CDR2 is YENEEA. CDR3 in DNA: TGTGCCAGCAGCTTAGGGGGCCGTCGGTCCGGGGAGCTGTTTTTT. It specifies CASSLGGRRSGELFF.

This clone has a handful of counts. In nucleotides, the CDR3 is TGTGCCAGCTCACCAGGTGAATTCACTGAAGCTTTCTTT. As protein: CASSPGEFTEAFF. The genes are TRBV18 and TRBJ1-1; D gene ambiguous. Trimming took 2 bases from V and 4 from J, leaving 8 bases between them. Looked up from germline, CDR1 is KGHSH and CDR2 is LQKENI. The length of the CDR3 is 13 residues.

The rearrangement links TRBV19 to TRBJ1-3; D may be TRBD1 (5 bases). This CDR3 has 13 residues. CDR1 and CDR2 (germline): LNHDA, SQIVND (reference sequence). Trimming pared 8 bases from V and 0 bases from J, leaving 8 bases between. CDR3 sequence reads: CASRQSSGNTIYF. CDR3 bases: TGTGCCAGTCGACAGAGCTCTGGAAACACCATATATTTT.

This chain connects TRBV29-1 to TRBJ1-2; 9 bases are a match to TRBD1. V gave up 7 bases and J gave up 3 bases; unmatched junction bases: 6. Germline CDR1 and CDR2: SQVTM and ANQGSEA. The CDR3 sequence is 13 residues long. CDR3 DNA sequence: TGCAGCGCTCCACAGGGGGCGGACTATGGCTACACCTTC. Protein product: CSAPQGADYGYTF.

This chain links TRBV5-6 with TRBJ2-5; D unresolved. V lost 4 bases, J lost 1 base, and 8 bases lay in between. The germline gives CDR1 SGHDT, CDR2 YYEEEE. The CDR3 consists of 13 residues. The CDR3 DNA reads as TGTGCCAGCAGCCAACCCAGCCAAGAGACCCAGTACTTC. This codes for CASSQPSQETQYF.

V is TRBV6-4 and J is TRBJ1-2; D may be TRBD1 (5 bases). V was pared by 6 bases and J by 14 bases, with 31 bases between. The CDR3 covers 16 residues. Germline values: CDR1 MRHNA, CDR2 SNTAGT. CDR3 DNA sequence: TGTGCCAGCAGCCAAATACCCCTCGGCCGCAGGGCCAGGGATACCTTC. Protein: CASSQIPLGRRARDTF.

The V and J genes are TRBV9 and TRBJ2-7; 9 bases fit TRBD1. The CDR3 totals 14 residues. V lost 0 bases and J lost 3; bases outside the gene matches: 1. Germline V gene sequence: CDR1 SGDLS, CDR2 YYNGEE. The CDR3 reads CASSVGDRDYEQYF. In nucleotides, the CDR3 is TGTGCCAGCAGCGTAGGGGACAGGGACTACGAGCAGTACTTC.

The rearrangement uses TRBV6-5 and TRBJ2-2; D is perhaps TRBD1 (6 bases). The CDR3 runs to 16 residues. The ends were cut back, 2 bases at V and 8 bases at J, with 18 bases in the middle. Per germline, CDR1 MNHEY and CDR2 SVGAGI. The CDR3 nucleotides are TGTGCCAGCAGTTACAGTCAGGGGATCTGGGGGGGGGAGCTGTTTTTT. Translating it yields CASSYSQGIWGGELFF.

The V gene is TRBV9, the J gene TRBJ1-6; D gene ambiguous. The V end was cut by 3 bases, the J end by 11 bases, with 12 bases between. Germline CDR1 reads SGDLS; CDR2 reads YYNGEE. The CDR3 is 13 residues long. CDR3 amino acids: CASSEVGRTPLHF. For the CDR3, the DNA is TGTGCCAGCAGCGAGGTGGGGAGGACACCCCTCCACTTT. Using reference TRBV9 and TRBJ1-6 for the parts outside the CDR3, the full variable domain is DSGVTQTPKHLITATGQRVTLRCSPRSGDLSVYWYQQSLDQGLQFLIQYYNGEERAKGNILERFSAQQFPDLHSELNLSSLELGDSALYFCASSEVGRTPLHFGNGTRLTVT.

V is TRBV7-3 and J is TRBJ2-2; the D gene is possibly TRBD2 (6 bases). Germline lookup yields CDR1 SGHTA and CDR2 FQGTGA. Trimming cost V 4 bases and J 0 bases, with 15 bases left between them. This CDR3 region has 17 residues. CDR3 amino acids: CASSSSPSAANTGELFF. The DNA of the CDR3 is TGTGCCAGCAGCTCCAGCCCTAGCGCCGCGAACACCGGGGAGCTGTTTTTT.

The chain employs TRBV10-3 and TRBJ2-7, with D perhaps TRBD2 (5 bases). V was shortened by 1 base and J by 2 bases, with 12 bases between the two germline ends. Germline CDR1 and CDR2: ENHRY and SYGVKD. The CDR3 has 15 amino acids. CDR3 protein: CAISELERRPYEQYF. The CDR3 DNA reads TGTGCCATCAGTGAGTTGGAGCGGAGACCCTACGAGCAGTACTTC.

The chain links TRBV18 to TRBJ1-3; D remains ambiguous. Looked up from germline, CDR1 is KGHSH and CDR2 is LQKENI. The CDR3 has 14 amino acids. The V end was cut by 6 bases, the J end by 0 bases, with 9 bases between. The CDR3 nucleotides are TGTGCCAGCTCCCCGGGGATCTCTGGAAACACCATATATTTT. Protein sequence: CASSPGISGNTIYF.

The sample holds a few counts of this clone. J is TRBJ1-1 and V is TRBV5-1, with a possible D match to TRBD1 (5 bases). Germline V gives CDR1 SGHRS, CDR2 YFSETQ. Trimming removed 5 bases at V and 4 bases at J, with 15 bases between. The CDR3 consists of 14 residues. Here the CDR3 DNA reads TGCGCCAGCAGGGCCGGGACCCCCGGCACTGAAGCTTTCTTT. The encoded protein is CASRAGTPGTEAFF.

This rearrangement joins TRBV9 to TRBJ1-1; D call uncertain. The CDR3 extends over 14 amino acids. V was shortened by 4 bases and J by 5 bases, with 15 bases between the two germline ends. Germline-derived CDR1 and CDR2 are SGDLS and YYNGEE. The CDR3 DNA reads as TGTGCCAGCAGCCCCCGCGGGGTGGGGACTGAAGCTTTCTTT. Amino acids: CASSPRGVGTEAFF.

This clone appeared a single time. This chain uses TRBV24-1 with TRBJ2-2, with 8 positions matching TRBD1. Germline CDR1 is KGHDR and CDR2 is SFDVKD. V was pared by 9 bases and J by 3 bases, with 11 bases of the junction left unmatched. The CDR3 is 16 residues long. CDR3 bases: TGTGCCACCCTGCCAGGTGGGACAGGTCACACCGGGGAGCTGTTTTTT. Encoded protein: CATLPGGTGHTGELFF.

In its sample, this clone was seen a few times. The chain has TRBV25-1 and TRBJ2-3; D is uncertain. Per the germline V gene, CDR1 is MGHDK and CDR2 is SYGVNS. With 2 bases removed from V and 3 bases from J, the gap between germline ends came to 18 bases. There are 17 residues in the CDR3. This chain's CDR3 is CASSEPRGRIGTDTQYF. The CDR3 DNA reads as TGTGCCAGCAGTGAACCCCGAGGTAGGATTGGGACAGATACGCAGTATTTT.

The V and J genes are TRBV6-1 and TRBJ2-2; D is possibly TRBD1 (6 bases). Between the trimmed V and J ends, which lost 2 bases and 6 bases, there was a span of 10 bases. The germline gives CDR1 MNHNS, CDR2 SASEGT. The CDR3 loop spans 14 amino acids. In DNA form, the CDR3 reads TGTGCCAGCAGTGAAACCCCAGGGGCCGGGGAGCTGTTTTTT. Encoded protein: CASSETPGAGELFF.

This clone was detected a few times. The rearrangement joins TRBV5-1 to TRBJ2-6; 12 bases are a match to TRBD1. Germline V gene lookup returns CDR1 SGHRS and CDR2 YFSETQ. The CDR3 loop spans 17 amino acids. V shed 1 base and J 12 bases; nucleotides not matched to a gene: 11. CDR3: CASSLSPGQGAQGVLTF. CDR3 DNA sequence: TGCGCCAGCAGCTTGAGCCCGGGACAGGGGGCTCAGGGCGTCCTGACTTTC.

This clone was seen a handful of times. The genes are TRBV6-2 or TRBV6-3 and TRBJ2-7; D not certain. CDR1 is MNHEY and CDR2 is SVGEGT in the germline V gene. The length of the CDR3 is 14 residues. V gave up 6 bases and J gave up 3 bases, with 15 bases separating them. The CDR3 DNA reads TGTGCCAGCAGCCCTGCCGGTGGTGTCTACGAGCAGTACTTC. Its translation: CASSPAGGVYEQYF.